This T cell receptor beta chain was profiled in a study of blood T cell repertoires in COVID-19. Study-level information: Sites in the United States, Italy and Spain provided acute and convalescent COVID-19 samples. In each case, the material was cDNA or gDNA derived from T cells, B-cell-depleted T cells, or PBMCs.

Per the original methods: Estimation of nucleated cell counts relied on the amplification of reference gene primers. Assay used: immunoSEQ multiplex PCR; TCRdb lists only in-frame clones, some missing. The DNA gave D and trimming, while V, J and clone size come from that table. The table shows 150,000 to 200,000 clones, with roughly three quarters occurring only once. Those enrolled in Seattle joined during active infection and were followed longitudinally afterward. The CDR3 extends over 14 amino acids. CDR1 is SGHNT and CDR2 is YYREEE in the germline V gene (reference sequence). V gave up 0 bases and J gave up 6 bases; unmatched junction bases: 3.

The source of this sequence is a middle-aged woman with COVID-19, enrolled during active disease. Sequencing was performed on peripheral blood. This sequence joins TRBV5-4 and TRBJ1-3; 7 bases line up with TRBD1. The CDR3 coding sequence is TGTGCCAGCAGCTTGGGGACAGGACCAAACACCATATATTTT. It codes for CASSLGTGPNTIYF.